Below are 27 T cell receptor beta chains sequenced from a single sample in a study of T cell repertoires in cytomegalovirus infection. TCRdb reprocessed the reads via MiXCR and lists one record per CDR3 protein. The sample records hundreds of thousands of distinct CDR3 sequences, about 24% being singletons. The material sequenced was CD8+ T cells from PBMCs. These receptor sequences come from a human donor in good health (CMV status not recorded). Some clones in this sample may be carry-over from other donors' samples.

This chain uses TRBV27 with TRBJ1-2; D is unclear. The germline CDR1 and CDR2 sequences are MNHEY and SMNVEV (reference sequence). V was trimmed by 6 bases and J by 3 bases, leaving 11 bases between them. There are 13 residues in the CDR3. The CDR3 region is CASREKGYYGYTF. The CDR3 coding sequence is TGTGCCAGCAGGGAGAAGGGCTACTATGGCTACACCTTC.

This chain links TRBV6-5 with TRBJ1-1, with 7 bases identical to TRBD1. This CDR3 is 13 amino acids long. CDR1 is MNHEY and CDR2 is SVGAGI in the germline V gene. The junction had 6 bases not matched to a gene; V was cut back by 7 bases and J by 4 bases. This CDR3 reads CASNPGGSTEAFF. Written as DNA, the CDR3 is TGTGCCAGCAATCCAGGGGGTAGCACTGAAGCTTTCTTT.

This clonotype was seen many times. V is TRBV6-1 and J is TRBJ2-7; D remains ambiguous. The CDR3 runs 14 residues. Germline loops: CDR1 MNHNS, CDR2 SASEGT. The ends were cut back, 2 bases at V and 0 bases at J, with 8 bases in the middle. The CDR3 is CASSELLSSYEQYV. In DNA, the CDR3 is TGTGCCAGCAGTGAATTGTTGAGCTCCTACGAGCAGTACGTC.

The V call is TRBV6-5, the J call TRBJ1-1; D is ambiguous. The V and J ends lost 3 bases and 7 bases respectively, with 6 bases between them. This CDR3 has 11 amino acids. Germline CDR1 MNHEY, CDR2 SVGAGI. The CDR3 region has the DNA TGTGCCAGCAGTTATCGGAATGAAGCTTTCTTT. This codes for CASSYRNEAFF.

This clonotype has ten or more counts. The V call is TRBV7-6, the J call TRBJ2-5, with D possibly TRBD2 on 6 matching bases. CDR1 and CDR2 from the germline V gene are SGHVS and FNYEAQ. V was trimmed by 8 bases and J by 4 bases, leaving 14 bases between them. The CDR3 contains 13 residues. The CDR3 DNA reads TGTGCCAGCGGGGGGTCCCCCGGAGAGACCCAGTACTTC. The encoded protein is CASGGSPGETQYF.

Only a few counts were recorded for this clonotype. A read error may produce the germline difference seen at one junction end. V usage is TRBV14 and J usage is TRBJ2-7; D is undetermined. The CDR3 length is 12 residues. CDR1 is SGHDN and CDR2 is FVKESK in the germline V gene. The CDR3 DNA sequence: TGTGCCAGCAGCCTGTCTGGCGCTTCGGCAAACTTC. As protein: CASSLSGASANF.

This clonotype was detected a few times. The V and J genes are TRBV10-3 and TRBJ2-2; D is unclear. Trimming removed 7 bases from V and 6 bases from J, with 9 bases in between. Germline CDR1 reads ENHRY; CDR2 reads SYGVKD. The CDR3 runs to 12 residues. CDR3 residues: CAITLRPGELFF. The CDR3 DNA is TGTGCCATCACCTTAAGGCCCGGGGAGCTGTTTTTT.

V gene TRBV7-9 combines with J gene TRBJ1-1; TRBD1 aligns across 8 bases. This CDR3 region has 16 residues. J was trimmed by 0 bases and V by 6 bases; bases with no gene match: 9. CDR1 and CDR2 from the germline V gene are SEHNR and FQNEAQ (reference sequence). DNA for the CDR3: TGTGCCAGCAGATCCGGACAGGGAGCTATGAACACTGAAGCTTTCTTT. Its translation: CASRSGQGAMNTEAFF.

This clonotype has ten or more counts. The V and J genes are TRBV27 and TRBJ1-2; D not certain. Germline V lookup: CDR1 MNHEY, CDR2 SMNVEV (reference sequence). The CDR3 extends over 13 amino acids. V lost 2 bases and J 4 bases, leaving 8 bases between the germline ends. The CDR3 spells CASSLHRLYGYTF. CDR3 sequence (DNA): TGTGCCAGCAGTTTACACCGACTCTATGGCTACACCTTC.

This clonotype has a single count. The chain links TRBV20-1 to TRBJ2-7; D is perhaps TRBD1 (6 bases). CDR1 DFQATT and CDR2 SNEGSKA come from the germline V gene (reference sequence). CDR3 length equals 17 residues. V dropped 1 base and J dropped 2 bases, with 21 bases sitting between them. The CDR3 DNA reads as TGCAGTGCTAGAGTTAAGGGGGTCGGACCGGAGACCTACGAGCAGTACGTC. Protein: CSARVKGVGPETYEQYV.

The chain couples TRBV12-3 or TRBV12-4 to TRBJ2-1; tentative D call: TRBD1 (5 bases). This CDR3 is 15 amino acids long. Trimming shortened V by 3 bases and J by 0 bases, and 9 bases separated the two germline ends. CDR3 in amino acids: CASSLDIDSYNEQFF. CDR3 nucleotide sequence: TGTGCCAGCAGTTTGGACATCGACTCCTACAATGAGCAGTTCTTC.

This clonotype was seen repeatedly, ten times or more. This chain connects TRBV12-3 or TRBV12-4 to TRBJ2-7; the D gene could be TRBD1 or TRBD2 (5 bases each). The V and J ends lost 6 bases and 7 bases respectively, with 16 bases between them. The CDR3 covers 13 residues. The CDR3 sequence: CASSPWGSKEQYF. CDR3 sequence (DNA): TGTGCCAGCAGCCCATGGGGGAGTAAGGAGCAGTACTTC.

For this clonotype: This may stem from a read error, because a much larger clone lies one nucleotide away. This chain uses TRBV12-3 or TRBV12-4 with TRBJ2-1; the D gene could be TRBD1 or TRBD2 (6 bases each). The V end lost 3 bases, the J end lost 10 bases, and 10 bases lay between the germline ends. This CDR3 comprises 12 residues. CDR3 residues: CASSFAGGEQFF. CDR3 sequence (DNA): TGTGCCAGCAGTTTTGCCGGGGGCGAGCAGTTCTTC.

The gene calls are TRBV19 and TRBJ1-5, with a tentative D call TRBD1 (6 bases). The CDR3 has 12 residues. Germline loops: CDR1 LNHDA, CDR2 SQIVND (reference sequence). V was shortened by 7 bases and J by 5 bases, with 9 bases between the two germline ends. As DNA, the CDR3 is TGTGCCAGTACCCAGGGGTATCAGCCCCAGCATTTT. It specifies CASTQGYQPQHF.

This clonotype has only a few counts. The genes are TRBV9 and TRBJ1-5; D is ambiguous. Germline CDR1 SGDLS, CDR2 YYNGEE. CDR3 size: 15 residues. With 0 bases removed from V and 5 bases from J, the gap between germline ends came to 12 bases. The CDR3 sequence: CASSVAGRAHQPQHF. CDR3 in DNA: TGTGCCAGCAGCGTAGCAGGTAGGGCTCATCAGCCCCAGCATTTT.

The rearrangement uses TRBV6-2 or TRBV6-3 and TRBJ1-3; D gene ambiguous. The V end lost 8 bases, the J end lost 0 bases, and 11 bases lay between the germline ends. This CDR3 comprises 14 residues. The germline V gene has CDR1 MNHEY and CDR2 SVGEGT. CDR3 amino acids: CASCPPGSGNTIYF. The CDR3 region has the DNA TGTGCCAGCTGTCCACCGGGCTCTGGAAACACCATATATTTT.

Note on this clonotype: Compared with germline, one end of the junction differs, possibly owing to a read error. V and J are TRBV7-9 and TRBJ1-3, with D tentatively TRBD1 (5 bases). Germline values: CDR1 SEHNR, CDR2 FQNEAQ (reference sequence). CDR3 size: 9 residues. The CDR3, as DNA: TGTGCCAGCAGCGACGGACACGTATTT. This translates into CASSDGHVF. Full variable domain (rest looked up from reference TRBV7-9 and TRBJ1-3): DTGVSQNPRHKITKRGQNVTFRCDPISEHNRLYWYRQTLGQGPEFLTYFQNEAQLEKSRLLSDRFSAERPKGSFSTLEIQRTEQGDSAMYLCASSDGHVFGEGSWLTVV.

The chain employs TRBV7-8 and TRBJ2-3; a possible D gene is TRBD1 (5 bases). Trimming removed 1 base at V and 7 bases at J, with 21 bases between. This CDR3 is 17 amino acids long. Looked up from germline, CDR1 is SGHVS and CDR2 is FQNEAQ. CDR3 nucleotides: TGTGCCAGCAGCTTAGACGCCCAGGGTCTTGGGGCAAATACGCAGTATTTT. Translated: CASSLDAQGLGANTQYF.

About this clonotype itself: An end of the junction does not agree with germline; a read error may underlie this. The rearrangement links TRBV3-1 to TRBJ1-2; tentative D call: TRBD1 (5 bases). The CDR3 totals 13 residues. Germline V gene data show CDR1 as LGHDT and CDR2 as YNNKEL (reference sequence). CDR3 region: CASSEEGRSGYTF. CDR3 in DNA: TGTGCCAGCAGCGAAGAGGGGAGGTCTGGCTACACCTTC. The full variable domain, rest sourced from reference TRBV3-1 and TRBJ1-2, is DTAVSQTPKYLVTQMGNDKSIKCEQNLGHDTMYWYKQDSKKFLKIMFSYNNKELIINETVPNRFSPKSPDKAHLNLHINSLELGDSAVYFCASSEEGRSGYTFGSGTRLTVV.

This clonotype was counted at least ten times. The chain is built from TRBV7-2 and TRBJ2-3, with 10 bases identical to TRBD2. V shed 6 bases, J shed 8 bases, and the junction held 14 bases outside the gene matches. The CDR3 length is 16 residues. Germline values: CDR1 SGHTA, CDR2 FQGNSA. The CDR3, as DNA: TGTGCCAGCAGTCCAACTAGCGGGGCCAATCTCGGTACGCAGTATTTT. This encodes CASSPTSGANLGTQYF.

This clonotype was detected many times. The rearrangement uses TRBV6-1 and TRBJ2-1; tentatively, D is TRBD2 (6 bases). The V end lost 10 bases, the J end lost 7 bases, and 20 bases lay between the germline ends. Germline CDR1 is MNHNS and CDR2 is SASEGT. The CDR3 is made up of 14 amino acids. DNA for the CDR3: TGTGCCACCACCGGGACTCCTCAGTGGAATGAGCAGTTCTTC. Its protein is CATTGTPQWNEQFF.

The chain's CDR3 is CASSSGQGADV. CDR3 coding DNA: TGTGCCAGCAGCTCGGGACAGGGGGCCGACGTC. The chain employs TRBV6-2 or TRBV6-3 and TRBJ2-7; the match to TRBD1 covers 12 bases. The CDR3 covers 11 residues. Germline V gene data show CDR1 as MNHEY and CDR2 as SVGEGT.

The chain combines TRBV6-6 with TRBJ1-1; 9 positions agree with TRBD1. V trimming: 7 bases; J trimming: 0 bases; junction bases outside the gene matches: 6. Germline V CDR1 and CDR2: MNHNY, SVGAGI (reference sequence). The CDR3 totals 15 residues. CDR3 protein: CASTRTGVLNTEAFF. The CDR3 DNA reads as TGTGCCAGCACTAGGACAGGGGTTTTGAACACTGAAGCTTTCTTT.

This clonotype was counted a few times. The V call is TRBV29-1, the J call TRBJ1-1; the D gene is possibly TRBD1 (5 bases). There are 12 residues in the CDR3. The V gene's germline CDR1 is SQVTM and CDR2 ANQGSEA. The V gene lost 3 bases and the J gene lost 4 bases, with 9 bases spanning the gap. CDR3 sequence reads: CSVEGRGTEAFF. The CDR3 coding sequence is TGCAGCGTTGAGGGGCGGGGCACTGAAGCTTTCTTT.

The V gene is TRBV19, the J gene TRBJ1-4; D call uncertain. V lost 3 bases to trimming and J lost 5 bases, with 13 bases between them. The CDR3 totals 15 residues. Germline V CDR1 and CDR2: LNHDA, SQIVND (reference sequence). CDR3: CASSITPQGNEKLFF. DNA for the CDR3: TGTGCCAGTAGTATCACCCCTCAAGGAAATGAAAAACTGTTTTTT.

This chain connects TRBV19 to TRBJ2-2; 9 bases agree with TRBD2. The germline V gene has CDR1 LNHDA and CDR2 SQIVND (reference sequence). The length of the CDR3 is 18 residues. J gave up 1 base and V 5 bases, and 11 bases lay outside the gene matches. This CDR3 reads CASSPAHSLAGNTGELFF. CDR3 in DNA: TGTGCCAGTAGTCCAGCCCACTCACTAGCGGGGAACACCGGGGAGCTGTTTTTT. Full variable domain (outside the CDR3, taken from reference TRBV19 and TRBJ2-2): DGGITQSPKYLFRKEGQNVTLSCEQNLNHDAMYWYRQDPGQGLRLIYYSQIVNDFQKGDIAEGYSVSREKKESFPLTVTSAQKNPTAFYLCASSPAHSLAGNTGELFFGEGSRLTVL.

This clonotype has just a few counts. The rearrangement uses TRBV10-3 and TRBJ2-6; 7 positions match TRBD2. The trim removed 5 bases at V and 0 bases at J, leaving 4 bases unmatched. The V gene's germline CDR1 is ENHRY and CDR2 SYGVKD. The CDR3 is 16 residues long. CDR3 nucleotides: TGTGCCATCAGTACCCGGGGGGACTCTGGGGCCAACGTCCTGACTTTC. This codes for CAISTRGDSGANVLTF.